A single sample is the source of the 7 T cell receptor beta chains below, sequenced in a study of beta chain features in type 1 diabetes (dated by TCRdb to 2016 to 2018). The library was obtained by the immunoSEQ multiplex PCR assay. The High Capacity cDNA Reverse Transcription Kit was used to reverse transcribe all of the isolated RNA, meaning that expressed TCRB transcripts were what got sequenced. The clones in this table, taken by TCRdb from immuneACCESS, are in-frame only. Not every clone is retained; where verified, under half of the shortfall comes from an unresolved V gene, and the cause of the rest is unknown. The sample table holds over 700,000 clones, of which roughly a sixth were seen once. 0.023% of the sample goes to the ten largest clones. Material: naive CD4+ T cells from blood. The sample's cell subset or site label, in plain terms: true naive CD4+ T cells. The receptors were gathered from a woman aged 18-30 years in good health.

The rearrangement uses TRBV11-3 and TRBJ2-1; 7 bases are a match to TRBD2. Germline V lookup: CDR1 SGHNT, CDR2 YENEEA. This CDR3 has 15 amino acids. Trimming at V came to 5 bases and at J to 5 bases, leaving 9 bases not matched to a gene. Here the CDR3 DNA reads TGTGCCAGCAGCCCAATCTCGGGACTAAACAATGAGCAGTTCTTC. Its protein product is CASSPISGLNNEQFF.

This clone was picked up a small number of times. The chain carries TRBV10-3 and TRBJ2-7; D may be TRBD1 (5 bases). CDR3 length: 15 residues. Trimming shortened V by 3 bases and J by 7 bases, and 19 bases separated the two germline ends. Germline values: CDR1 ENHRY, CDR2 SYGVKD. The CDR3 DNA is TGTGCCATCAGTGAAGGTCTGGGCAGGGCGCGAGAGCAGTACTTC. Its protein is CAISEGLGRAREQYF.

The chain carries TRBV7-9 and TRBJ2-6; D is unclear. V was trimmed by 3 bases and J by 1 base, leaving 7 bases between them. Per the germline V gene, CDR1 is SEHNR and CDR2 is FQNEAQ (reference sequence). The CDR3 loop spans 15 amino acids. CDR3 sequence: CASSFGFSGANVLTF. The CDR3 DNA is TGTGCCAGCAGCTTTGGGTTTTCTGGGGCCAACGTCCTGACTTTC.

This clone has a handful of counts. This chain links TRBV7-8 with TRBJ2-1; D is unclear. The V gene's germline CDR1 is SGHVS and CDR2 FQNEAQ. The CDR3 is made up of 14 amino acids. Trimming shortened V by 2 bases and J by 6 bases, and 11 bases separated the two germline ends. The DNA for the CDR3 is TGTGCCAGCAGCTTATTGGGTAGGGTCAATGAGCAGTTCTTC. Its protein is CASSLLGRVNEQFF.

The rearrangement uses TRBV4-2 and TRBJ2-7, with D unresolved. V gave up 1 base and J gave up 3 bases, with 7 bases separating them. This CDR3 is 13 amino acids long. CDR1 and CDR2 (germline): LGHNA, YNFKEQ. CDR3 in DNA: TGTGCCAGCAGCCAAGCGGTCCGCTACGAGCAGTACTTC. This codes for CASSQAVRYEQYF.

This clone was seen a few times. The chain has TRBV28 and TRBJ2-7; D is possibly TRBD1 (5 bases). V lost 2 bases, J lost 7 bases, and 9 bases lay in between. Germline CDR1 is MDHEN and CDR2 is SYDVKM. The CDR3 extends over 12 amino acids. CDR3 bases: TGTGCCAGCAGTTTAAGGGGCCTTGAGCAGTACTTC. Its protein is CASSLRGLEQYF.

In this sample, this clone turned up a few times. CDR3: CASSPRRDRYEQYF. As DNA, the CDR3 is TGTGCCAGCAGCCCCCGACGGGACCGCTACGAGCAGTACTTC. V gene TRBV7-2 combines with J gene TRBJ2-7; possibly TRBD1 or TRBD2 for D (5 bases each). The CDR3 covers 14 residues. Germline V CDR1 and CDR2: SGHTA, FQGNSA. The V and J ends lost 5 bases and 3 bases respectively, with 14 bases between them.